This entry is about one TCR beta chain. The data are from a study of blood T cell repertoires in COVID-19. About the study: Sources were T cells, B-cell-depleted T cells, or PBMCs; the material itself was cDNA or gDNA.

The germline V gene encodes CDR1 ENHRY and CDR2 SYGVKD. V was clipped by 5 bases and J by 6 bases; unmatched bases: 5. This CDR3 has 15 amino acids. Method: immunoSEQ multiplex PCR; TCRdb's copy keeps in-frame clones and lacks some. The table lists 150,000 to 200,000 clones, around nine tenths of them singletons, with roughly 3.6% in the top ten. The gene calls are TRBV10-3 and TRBJ2-2, with 11 nucleotides matching TRBD2. Source material: peripheral blood. The origin of this receptor is a man between 18 and 29 years old with active or convalescent COVID-19. CDR3 sequence reads: CAISITSGRSGELFF. CDR3 DNA: TGTGCCATCAGTATTACTAGCGGGAGATCCGGGGAGCTGTTTTTT.